The 32 T cell receptor beta chains listed next were all sequenced from one sample in a study of T-cell memory formation after mild COVID-19. In TCRdb, the 5' RACE reads were re-called with MiXCR into one record per CDR3 protein. The repertoire holds more than 300,000 distinct CDR3 sequences, with around an eighth as singletons. Sequencing was performed on PBMCs or a T cell subset sorted from them (not recorded which). These receptors were collected from a man aged 18 to 35 who had mild COVID-19 (a few samples of this study predate the infection). Cell type and time point are not known.

This clonotype has more than one count but fewer than ten. The chain has TRBV3-1 and TRBJ2-3; 13 nucleotides line up with TRBD2. Germline-derived CDR1 and CDR2 are LGHDT and YNNKEL (reference sequence). Trimming cost V 9 bases and J 8 bases; bases outside gene matches: 5. CDR3 size: 13 residues. In DNA, the CDR3 is TGTGCCAGTGGACTAGCGGGGGACGCTACGCAGTATTTT. Its translation: CASGLAGDATQYF.

The chain uses TRBV4-2 and TRBJ1-2, with a weak D call TRBD1 (5 bases). With 0 bases removed from V and 1 base from J, the gap between germline ends came to 9 bases. Germline V gene lookup returns CDR1 LGHNA and CDR2 YNFKEQ. This CDR3 spans 15 amino acids. The CDR3 nucleotides read TGTGCCAGCAGCCAAGAAGGGACCAGTAACTATGGCTACACCTTC. It is translated as CASSQEGTSNYGYTF.

The chain links TRBV2 to TRBJ2-1; 11 bases align to TRBD2. With 4 bases clipped from V and 8 bases from J, the junction kept 10 bases outside the gene matches. The germline V gene has CDR1 SNHLY and CDR2 FYNNEI. CDR3 length: 16 amino acids. In nucleotides, the CDR3 is TGTGCCAGCAGTGGAGCTAGCGGGGGGCCAGGATATGAGCAGTTCTTC. It yields the protein CASSGASGGPGYEQFF.

V and J are TRBV15 and TRBJ2-7; D may be TRBD2 (5 bases). Between the trimmed V and J ends, which lost 5 bases and 4 bases, there was a span of 12 bases. CDR3 length: 13 residues. Per germline, CDR1 LNHNV and CDR2 YYDKDF (reference sequence). The CDR3 protein is CATSLTRGYEQYF. Written as DNA, the CDR3 is TGTGCCACCAGCCTGACCCGGGGTTACGAGCAGTACTTC.

The sample holds many counts of this clonotype. The V call is TRBV12-3 or TRBV12-4, the J call TRBJ2-1, with a weak D call TRBD2 (6 bases). This CDR3 is 14 amino acids long. Deletions cut 10 bases from V and 0 bases from J, with 13 bases between. This CDR3 is CATWAGSSYNEQFF. CDR3 DNA sequence: TGTGCCACCTGGGCGGGGAGCTCCTACAATGAGCAGTTCTTC.

This clonotype was detected ten times or more. This chain connects TRBV9 to TRBJ1-2; 7 positions match TRBD1. Losses at the gene ends were 3 bases for V and 0 bases for J; bases not matched to a gene: 5. The length of the CDR3 is 15 residues. Germline V gives CDR1 SGDLS, CDR2 YYNGEE. The DNA of the CDR3 is TGTGCCAGCAGCGCAGGGGGACCGACTAACTATGGCTACACCTTC. Translation: CASSAGGPTNYGYTF. Full variable domain (rest looked up from reference TRBV9 and TRBJ1-2): DSGVTQTPKHLITATGQRVTLRCSPRSGDLSVYWYQQSLDQGLQFLIQYYNGEERAKGNILERFSAQQFPDLHSELNLSSLELGDSALYFCASSAGGPTNYGYTFGSGTRLTVV.

This clonotype was seen only a few times. The rearrangement links TRBV7-9 to TRBJ2-3, with D uncertain. CDR1 is SEHNR and CDR2 is FQNEAQ in the germline V gene (reference sequence). CDR3 size: 15 residues. Trimming removed 4 bases from V and 0 bases from J, with 11 bases in between. The CDR3 nucleotides read TGTGCCAGCAGCTCGTCACAGCGTAGCACAGATACGCAGTATTTT. It yields the protein CASSSSQRSTDTQYF.

The chain uses TRBV4-1 and TRBJ1-5; unclear D gene. The CDR3 length is 14 residues. The ends were cut back, 0 bases at V and 11 bases at J, with 14 bases in the middle. Germline loops: CDR1 MGHRA, CDR2 YSYEKL. The DNA of the CDR3 is TGCGCCAGCAGCCAAGATCTGGGATTTCCAGCCCAGCATTTT. The encoded protein is CASSQDLGFPAQHF.

This clonotype was picked up many times. The CDR3 DNA follows: TGTGCCAGCAGTCCCGGGACTAGGTCATCAGATACGCAGTATTTT. Translated, it gives CASSPGTRSSDTQYF. The rearrangement uses TRBV2 and TRBJ2-3; 8 bases line up with TRBD2. Germline CDR1 and CDR2: SNHLY and FYNNEI. V lost 5 bases, J lost 4 bases, and 8 bases stayed unmatched. This CDR3 has 15 residues. Full variable domain (missing parts from reference TRBV2 and TRBJ2-3): EPEVTQTPSHQVTQMGQEVILRCVPISNHLYFYWYRQILGQKVEFLVSFYNNEISEKSEIFDDQFSVERPDGSNFTLKIRSTKLEDSAMYFCASSPGTRSSDTQYFGPGTRLTVL.

In this sample, this clonotype turned up many times. The chain carries TRBV4-3 and TRBJ2-1; D tentatively reads TRBD1 or TRBD2 (6 bases each). Germline values: CDR1 LGHNA, CDR2 YSLEER. V was shortened by 3 bases and J by 0 bases, with 12 bases between the two germline ends. This CDR3 has 16 amino acids. As DNA, the CDR3 is TGCGCCAGCAGCCAGGGGGGCGGAAGCTCCTACAATGAGCAGTTCTTC. Protein product: CASSQGGGSSYNEQFF.

This clonotype was recorded a few times. The chain recombines TRBV20-1 with TRBJ2-1; 9 nucleotides agree with TRBD1. The V gene's germline CDR1 is DFQATT and CDR2 SNEGSKA (reference sequence). The CDR3 is 11 residues long. The V gene end was trimmed by 6 bases and the J gene end by 12 bases; junction bases not matched to a gene: 6. CDR3 sequence reads: CSARTGVAQFF. CDR3 sequence (DNA): TGCAGTGCCAGGACAGGGGTGGCGCAGTTCTTC.

The V call is TRBV7-2, the J call TRBJ2-1; D perhaps matches TRBD2 (6 bases). V lost 4 bases and J 5 bases, leaving 9 bases between the germline ends. The CDR3 runs 13 residues. Germline V gives CDR1 SGHTA, CDR2 FQGNSA. CDR3 residues: CASSSGTDNEQFF. The CDR3 bases are TGTGCCAGCAGCTCCGGGACTGACAATGAGCAGTTCTTC.

This clonotype was detected a few times. This chain joins TRBV7-6 and TRBJ1-1, with TRBD1 identical over 7 bases. The CDR3 runs to 15 residues. Germline V lookup: CDR1 SGHVS, CDR2 FNYEAQ. V was clipped by 5 bases and J by 0 bases; unmatched bases: 6. CDR3 nucleotide sequence: TGTGCCAGCAGCCCAAGACAGGGACTGAACACTGAAGCTTTCTTT. Translating gives CASSPRQGLNTEAFF.

This clonotype has ten or more counts. The rearrangement links TRBV4-3 to TRBJ2-1; 11 positions match TRBD2. The CDR3 consists of 15 residues. With 4 bases clipped from V and 3 bases from J, the junction kept 2 bases outside the gene matches. Germline V CDR1 and CDR2: LGHNA, YSLEER. CDR3 bases: TGCGCCAGCAGCCCCGGGACTAGCGGCTACAATGAGCAGTTCTTC. It translates to CASSPGTSGYNEQFF.

The chain uses TRBV9 and TRBJ1-3; D is uncertain. Germline V gives CDR1 SGDLS, CDR2 YYNGEE. This CDR3 has 14 residues. CDR3 in DNA: TGTGGTAGCTCGAGAGGGTCCTCTGGAAACACCATATATTTT. Protein product: CGSSRGSSGNTIYF.

This clonotype was found a few times. The V call is TRBV9, the J call TRBJ2-6; possible D gene TRBD2, 5 bases. This CDR3 region has 15 residues. Germline V gene sequence: CDR1 SGDLS, CDR2 YYNGEE. Trimming stripped 1 base from V and 2 bases from J, with 7 bases between. Here the CDR3 DNA reads TGTGCCAGCAGCGTATGGCGGGCTGGGGCCAACGTCCTGACTTTC. This encodes CASSVWRAGANVLTF.

This clonotype was counted many times. The rearrangement links TRBV5-6 to TRBJ1-5; 7 bases align to TRBD1. The CDR3 consists of 18 residues. The ends lost 2 bases at V and 2 bases at J; junction bases unmatched: 13. Germline lookup yields CDR1 SGHDT and CDR2 YYEEEE. The CDR3 reads CASSLRGEMTGRNQPQHF. In DNA, the CDR3 is TGTGCCAGCAGCTTACGGGGTGAGATGACAGGGCGCAATCAGCCCCAGCATTTT.

The V and J genes are TRBV7-6 and TRBJ1-1; a possible D gene is TRBD1 (6 bases). Deletions cut 5 bases from V and 3 bases from J, with 10 bases between. CDR3 length equals 13 residues. The V gene's germline CDR1 is SGHVS and CDR2 FNYEAQ. CDR3 sequence reads: CASSTTGYTEAFF. The CDR3 DNA reads TGTGCCAGCAGCACAACAGGGTACACTGAAGCTTTCTTT.

A note on this clonotype: One base away lies a much larger clone, so this may be a sequencing read error. The J gene is TRBJ2-1, the V gene TRBV11-2; a weak D match, TRBD2 (5 bases). The CDR3 length is 16 residues. Germline-derived CDR1 and CDR2 are SGHAT and FQNNGV. CDR3 residues: CASSLGGRSGGNELFF. In DNA form, the CDR3 reads TGTGCCAGCAGCTTAGGAGGCAGGTCAGGAGGAAATGAGCTGTTCTTC.

The rearrangement joins TRBV4-2 to TRBJ2-5; perhaps TRBD2 as D (7 bases). The germline V gene has CDR1 LGHNA and CDR2 YNFKEQ. The germline V and J ends were trimmed by 4 bases and 5 bases, with 17 bases remaining between them. This CDR3 comprises 15 residues. The CDR3 region has the DNA TGTGCCAGCAGCCCTGGGGGGGCCGATCAGGAGACCCAGTACTTC. This sequence encodes CASSPGGADQETQYF.

This clonotype was counted a few times. The chain employs TRBV24-1 and TRBJ1-5; 7 bases are shared with TRBD1. The germline gives CDR1 KGHDR, CDR2 SFDVKD. Losses at the gene ends were 4 bases for V and 2 bases for J; bases not matched to a gene: 7. This CDR3 spans 16 amino acids. The DNA of the CDR3 is TGTGCCACCAGTGACCCTCGACAGGGAGGCAATCAGCCCCAGCATTTT. Translation gives CATSDPRQGGNQPQHF.

The genes are TRBV27 and TRBJ2-7; 11 nucleotides line up with TRBD1. The V and J ends lost 4 bases and 5 bases, in that order; junction bases with no gene match: 4. This CDR3 contains 14 residues. The germline gives CDR1 MNHEY, CDR2 SMNVEV (reference sequence). This CDR3 reads CASSWDRGVDEQYF. The CDR3 DNA follows: TGTGCCAGCAGTTGGGACAGGGGGGTCGACGAGCAGTACTTC.

This clonotype was seen ten or more times. The CDR3 loop reads CASTNDRGQDQPQHF. CDR3 nucleotide sequence: TGTGCCAGCACCAATGACAGGGGGCAAGATCAGCCCCAGCATTTT. The gene calls are TRBV6-2 or TRBV6-3 and TRBJ1-5, with 10 bases matching TRBD1. The CDR3 has 15 amino acids. V lost 7 bases and J lost 5; bases outside the gene matches: 8. Germline V gene sequence: CDR1 MNHEY, CDR2 SVGEGT.

This chain links TRBV30 with TRBJ1-2, with TRBD1 identical over 8 bases. In germline, CDR1 is GTSNPN, CDR2 SVGIG (reference sequence). V lost 4 bases and J lost 7; bases outside the gene matches: 11. The CDR3 sequence is 14 residues long. The CDR3 spells CAWIDRGEYSGYTF. The DNA of the CDR3 is TGTGCCTGGATTGACAGGGGAGAGTATAGTGGCTACACCTTC.

The chain's CDR3 is CASSYSGTGAGGELFF. DNA of the CDR3: TGTGCCAGCAGTTACTCAGGGACAGGGGCTGGCGGGGAGCTGTTTTTT. The chain carries TRBV6-5 and TRBJ2-2, with 10 bases aligning to TRBD1. With 0 bases clipped from V and 7 bases from J, the junction kept 5 bases outside the gene matches. The CDR3 is 16 amino acids. The germline V gene encodes CDR1 MNHEY and CDR2 SVGAGI.

The chain joins TRBV6-2 or TRBV6-3 to TRBJ2-7; 7 nucleotides match TRBD1. The CDR3 runs 13 residues. The V gene's germline CDR1 is MNHEY and CDR2 SVGEGT. After removal of 6 bases from V and 3 bases from J, the junction contained 5 bases not matched to a gene. This CDR3 is CASRGTDRYEQYF. The CDR3 DNA follows: TGTGCCAGCAGAGGGACAGACCGCTACGAGCAGTACTTC.

The sample holds many counts of this clonotype. The J gene is TRBJ2-5, the V gene TRBV14, with 7 positions matching TRBD2. The CDR3 has 15 amino acids. V was pared by 0 bases and J by 5 bases, with 6 bases of the junction left unmatched. The V gene's germline CDR1 is SGHDN and CDR2 FVKESK. CDR3 nucleotides: TGTGCCAGCAGCCAAGAACTGGCGGGGGTGGAGACCCAGTACTTC. Amino acids: CASSQELAGVETQYF. Full variable domain (outside the CDR3, taken from reference TRBV14 and TRBJ2-5): EAGVTQFPSHSVIEKGQTVTLRCDPISGHDNLYWYRRVMGKEIKFLLHFVKESKQDESGMPNNRFLAERTGGTYSTLKVQPAELEDSGVYFCASSQELAGVETQYFGPGTRLLVL.

This clonotype came up many times. V gene TRBV4-1 combines with J gene TRBJ2-7; D may be TRBD2 (6 bases). In germline, CDR1 is MGHRA, CDR2 YSYEKL. This CDR3 is built from 13 residues. The V and J ends lost 3 bases and 6 bases respectively, with 12 bases between them. As DNA, the CDR3 is TGCGCCAGCAGCCAGAGATACGGGGGCGAGCAGTACGTC. It encodes CASSQRYGGEQYV.

This chain links TRBV7-3 with TRBJ1-1, with 12 nucleotides matching TRBD1. In germline, CDR1 is SGHTA, CDR2 FQGTGA. There are 15 residues in the CDR3. The V gene end was trimmed by 6 bases and the J gene end by 4 bases; junction bases not matched to a gene: 6. The CDR3 region is CASSWGTGGLTEAFF. The CDR3 nucleotides read TGTGCCAGCAGTTGGGGGACAGGGGGCCTCACTGAAGCTTTCTTT. Looking up the rest from reference TRBV7-3 and TRBJ1-1 gives the full variable domain: GAGVSQTPSNKVTEKGKYVELRCDPISGHTALYWYRQSLGQGPEFLIYFQGTGAADDSGLPNDRFFAVRPEGSVSTLKIQRTERGDSAVYLCASSWGTGGLTEAFFGQGTRLTVV.

This clonotype was seen a few times. The chain recombines TRBV11-2 with TRBJ2-6; D gene unclear. The germline V and J ends were trimmed by 3 bases and 0 bases, with 9 bases remaining between them. The CDR3 is 16 amino acids. The germline V gene has CDR1 SGHAT and CDR2 FQNNGV. This CDR3 is CASSFIEDSGANVLTF. DNA for the CDR3: TGTGCCAGCAGCTTCATTGAAGACTCTGGGGCCAACGTCCTGACTTTC.

The chain is built from TRBV6-1 and TRBJ2-7, with no clear D. The germline V gene encodes CDR1 MNHNS and CDR2 SASEGT. The CDR3 totals 14 residues. The germline V and J ends were trimmed by 7 bases and 0 bases, with 13 bases remaining between them. The CDR3 DNA reads as TGTGCCAGCACCCTAAGGAGAAGCTCCTACGAGCAGTACTTC. This encodes CASTLRRSSYEQYF.

This clonotype was recorded many times. Here the CDR3 reads CASSPGQGSKQYF. CDR3 nucleotide sequence: TGTGCCAGCAGCCCTGGACAGGGGAGTAAGCAGTACTTC. V gene TRBV7-3 combines with J gene TRBJ2-7; 9 bases fit TRBD1. Germline V gene lookup returns CDR1 SGHTA and CDR2 FQGTGA. The V gene end was trimmed by 5 bases and the J gene end by 8 bases; junction bases not matched to a gene: 7. The CDR3 runs 13 residues.